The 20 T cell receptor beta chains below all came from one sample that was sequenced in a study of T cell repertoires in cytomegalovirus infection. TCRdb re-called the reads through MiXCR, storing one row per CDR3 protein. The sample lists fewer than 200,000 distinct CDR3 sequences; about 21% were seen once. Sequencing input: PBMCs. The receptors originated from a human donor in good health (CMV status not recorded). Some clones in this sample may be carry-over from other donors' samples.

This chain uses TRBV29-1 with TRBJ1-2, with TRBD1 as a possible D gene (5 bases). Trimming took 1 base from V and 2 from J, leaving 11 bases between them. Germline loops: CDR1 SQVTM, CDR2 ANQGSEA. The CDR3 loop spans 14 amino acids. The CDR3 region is CSVEGTTENYGYTF. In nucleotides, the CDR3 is TGCAGCGTTGAAGGCACGACAGAGAACTATGGCTACACCTTC.

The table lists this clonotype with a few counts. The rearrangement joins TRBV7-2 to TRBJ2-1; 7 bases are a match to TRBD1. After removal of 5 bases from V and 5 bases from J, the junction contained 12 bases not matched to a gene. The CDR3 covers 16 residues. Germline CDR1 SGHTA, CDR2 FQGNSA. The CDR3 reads CASSRSNRGANNEQFF. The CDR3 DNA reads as TGTGCCAGCAGCAGAAGTAACAGGGGTGCTAACAATGAGCAGTTCTTC. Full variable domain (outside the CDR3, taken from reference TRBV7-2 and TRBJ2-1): GAGVSQSPSNKVTEKGKDVELRCDPISGHTALYWYRQSLGQGLEFLIYFQGNSAPDKSGLPSDRFSAERTGGSVSTLTIQRTQQEDSAVYLCASSRSNRGANNEQFFGPGTRLTVL.

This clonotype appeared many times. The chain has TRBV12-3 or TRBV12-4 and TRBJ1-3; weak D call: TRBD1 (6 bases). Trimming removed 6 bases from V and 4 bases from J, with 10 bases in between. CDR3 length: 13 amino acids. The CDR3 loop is CASRQGGGNTIYF. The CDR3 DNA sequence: TGTGCCAGCAGACAGGGAGGAGGAAACACCATATATTTT.

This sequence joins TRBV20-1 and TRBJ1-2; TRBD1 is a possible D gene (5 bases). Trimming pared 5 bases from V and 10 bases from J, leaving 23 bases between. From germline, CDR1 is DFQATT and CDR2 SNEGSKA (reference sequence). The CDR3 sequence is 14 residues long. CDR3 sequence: CSAGVFRDGRVYTF. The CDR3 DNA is TGCAGTGCTGGTGTATTCCGGGACGGCCGTGTCTACACCTTC.

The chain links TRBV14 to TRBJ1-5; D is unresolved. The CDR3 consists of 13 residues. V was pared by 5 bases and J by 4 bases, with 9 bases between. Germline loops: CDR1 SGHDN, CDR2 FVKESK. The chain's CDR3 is CASSSTTNQPQHF. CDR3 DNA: TGTGCCAGCAGCTCAACGACTAATCAGCCCCAGCATTTT.

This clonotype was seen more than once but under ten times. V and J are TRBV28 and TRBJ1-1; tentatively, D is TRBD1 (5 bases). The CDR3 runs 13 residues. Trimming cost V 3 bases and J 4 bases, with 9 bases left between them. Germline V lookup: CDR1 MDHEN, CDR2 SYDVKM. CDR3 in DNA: TGTGCCAGCAGTTTCGACGGGGGCACTGAAGCTTTCTTT. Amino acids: CASSFDGGTEAFF.

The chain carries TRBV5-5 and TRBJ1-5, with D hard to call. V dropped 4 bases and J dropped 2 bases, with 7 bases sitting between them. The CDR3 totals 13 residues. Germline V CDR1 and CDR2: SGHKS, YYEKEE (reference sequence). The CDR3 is CASSVEGNQPQHF. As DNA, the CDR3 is TGTGCCAGCAGCGTGGAGGGCAATCAGCCCCAGCATTTT.

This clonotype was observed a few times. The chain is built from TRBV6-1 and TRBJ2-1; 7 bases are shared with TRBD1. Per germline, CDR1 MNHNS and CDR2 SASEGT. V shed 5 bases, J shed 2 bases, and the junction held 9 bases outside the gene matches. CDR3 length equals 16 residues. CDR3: CASSFPTGTPYNEQFF. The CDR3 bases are TGTGCCAGCAGTTTCCCGACAGGGACGCCCTACAATGAGCAGTTCTTC.

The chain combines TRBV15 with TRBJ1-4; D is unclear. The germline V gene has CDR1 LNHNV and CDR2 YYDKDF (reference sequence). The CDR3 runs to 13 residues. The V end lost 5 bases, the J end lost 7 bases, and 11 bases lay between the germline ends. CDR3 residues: CATSPGLVEKLFF. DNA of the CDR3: TGTGCCACCAGCCCCGGGTTGGTTGAAAAACTGTTTTTT.

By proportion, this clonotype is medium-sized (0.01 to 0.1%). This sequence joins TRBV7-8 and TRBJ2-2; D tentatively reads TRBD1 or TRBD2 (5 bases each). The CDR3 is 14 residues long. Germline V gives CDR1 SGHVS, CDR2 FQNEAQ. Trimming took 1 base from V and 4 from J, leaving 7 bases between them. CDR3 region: CASSLGGTTGELFF. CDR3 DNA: TGTGCCAGCAGCTTAGGGGGGACCACCGGGGAGCTGTTTTTT.

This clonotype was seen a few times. CDR3 DNA: TGCAGTGCTAGTGGGGGGGGGGGCGGCTATAGCAATCAGCCCCAGCATTTT. Protein: CSASGGGGGYSNQPQHF. The J gene is TRBJ1-5, the V gene TRBV20-1, with D maybe TRBD1 (6 bases). Trimming removed 3 bases from V and 0 bases from J, with 18 bases in between. Germline values: CDR1 DFQATT, CDR2 SNEGSKA (reference sequence). CDR3 length: 17 amino acids.

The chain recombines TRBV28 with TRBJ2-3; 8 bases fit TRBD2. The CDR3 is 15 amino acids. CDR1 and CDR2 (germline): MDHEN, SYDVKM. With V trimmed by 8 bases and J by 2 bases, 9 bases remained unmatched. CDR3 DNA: TGTGCCAGCGTGGGTCCAGCGGGGGACACAGATACGCAGTATTTT. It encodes CASVGPAGDTDTQYF.

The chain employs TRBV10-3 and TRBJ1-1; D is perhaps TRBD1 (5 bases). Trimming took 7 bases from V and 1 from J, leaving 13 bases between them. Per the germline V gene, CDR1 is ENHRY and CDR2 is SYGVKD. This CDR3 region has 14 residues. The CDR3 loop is CAIMTDRQNTEAFF. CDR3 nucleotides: TGTGCCATCATGACCGACAGACAGAACACTGAAGCTTTCTTT.

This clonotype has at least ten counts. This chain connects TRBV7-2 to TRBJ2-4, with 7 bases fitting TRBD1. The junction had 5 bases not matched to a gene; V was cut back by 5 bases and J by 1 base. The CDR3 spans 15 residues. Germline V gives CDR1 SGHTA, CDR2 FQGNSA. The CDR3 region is CASSQGVGAKNIQYF. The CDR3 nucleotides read TGTGCCAGCAGCCAGGGGGTGGGGGCCAAAAACATTCAGTACTTC.

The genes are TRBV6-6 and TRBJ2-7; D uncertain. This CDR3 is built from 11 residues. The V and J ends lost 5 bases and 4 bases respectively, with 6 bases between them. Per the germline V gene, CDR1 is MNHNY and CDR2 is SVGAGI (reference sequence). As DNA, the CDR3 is TGTGCCAGCAGTGCAGAATACGAGCAGTACTTC. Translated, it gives CASSAEYEQYF.

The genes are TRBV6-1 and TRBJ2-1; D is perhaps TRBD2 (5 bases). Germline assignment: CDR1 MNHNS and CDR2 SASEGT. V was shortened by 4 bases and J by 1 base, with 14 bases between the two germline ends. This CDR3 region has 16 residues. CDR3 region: CASSGPGYYSYNEQFF. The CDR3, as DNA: TGTGCCAGCAGTGGGCCGGGATACTATTCCTACAATGAGCAGTTCTTC.

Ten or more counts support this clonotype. The CDR3 nucleotides read TGTGCCAGCAGCTTAAATCAGGGAGGGCAAGAGACCCAGTACTTC. Protein sequence: CASSLNQGGQETQYF. The chain employs TRBV7-2 and TRBJ2-5, with 7 bases aligning to TRBD2. The CDR3 consists of 15 residues. The V gene's germline CDR1 is SGHTA and CDR2 FQGNSA. J gave up 2 bases and V 2 bases, and 5 bases lay outside the gene matches.

CDR3 protein: CSVVRGFGEQFF. CDR3 nucleotide sequence: TGCAGCGTTGTCCGGGGGTTCGGTGAGCAGTTCTTC. V gene TRBV29-1 combines with J gene TRBJ2-1, with D possibly being TRBD2 (6 bases). Germline V gives CDR1 SQVTM, CDR2 ANQGSEA. The CDR3 spans 12 residues. Trimming removed 4 bases at V and 9 bases at J, with 13 bases between.

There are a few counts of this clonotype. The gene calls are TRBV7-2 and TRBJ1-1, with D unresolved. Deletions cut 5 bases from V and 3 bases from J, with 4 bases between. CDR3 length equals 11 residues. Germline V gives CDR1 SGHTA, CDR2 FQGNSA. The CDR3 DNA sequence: TGTGCCAGCAGCACGCACACTGAAGCTTTCTTT. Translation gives CASSTHTEAFF.

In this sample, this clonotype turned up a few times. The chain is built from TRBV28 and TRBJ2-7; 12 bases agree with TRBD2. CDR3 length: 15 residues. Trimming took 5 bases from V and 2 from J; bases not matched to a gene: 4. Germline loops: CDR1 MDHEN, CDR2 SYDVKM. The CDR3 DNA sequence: TGTGCCAGCAGTACCTCTAGCGGGAGGGCCTACGAGCAGTACTTC. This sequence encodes CASSTSSGRAYEQYF.